This TCR beta chain was recorded in a study of T-cell memory formation after mild COVID-19. Germline CDR1 SEHNR, CDR2 FQNEAQ (reference sequence). Trimming removed 4 bases from V and 0 bases from J, with 23 bases in between. The CDR3 has 19 amino acids. Study results and caveats: Cross-reactive memory seemingly joined, as some responding clones were found in pre-infection memory. Later expanders leaned toward CD4+, whereas clones contracting from day 15 to 85 were balanced CD4/CD8. Among clones peaking at day 37 in the second wave, SARS-CoV-2 specificity remained unconfirmed.

Employing constant-segment primers, 5'RACE generated TCR alpha and TCR beta cDNA libraries bearing sample barcodes and UMIs. Each CDR3 protein is one row after TCRdb ran MiXCR on the 5' RACE reads. In the table there are hundreds of thousands of distinct CDR3 sequences, nearly 25% of which are singletons. Remarks on this clonotype: Its antigen is not identified.

The receptor was derived from an adult woman who had mild COVID-19 (a few samples of this study predate the infection). Cell type and time point are not known. The chain recombines TRBV7-9 with TRBJ2-3, with D unresolved. The sample consisted of PBMCs or a T cell subset sorted from them (not recorded which). CDR3: CASSSPVFIGGPSTDTQYF. As DNA, the CDR3 is TGTGCCAGCAGCTCCCCGGTCTTCATCGGCGGACCTAGCACAGATACGCAGTATTTT.